A single sample is the source of the 31 T cell receptor beta chains below, sequenced in a study of a mutant IDH1 vaccine in newly diagnosed glioma. Their recognized antigens are unknown. As to time point: week 47, end of study. Mutant IDH1 20-mer peptide, at 300 ug, made up each vaccine dose, with topical imiquimod. The repertoire was sequenced with immunoSEQ multiplex PCR; TCRdb's copy has only in-frame clones and lacks some. The sample carries approximately 56,000 clones, roughly 76% recorded once. The starting material was PBMCs, obtained from a glioma patient whose treatment included an IDH1 peptide vaccine. These receptor sequences come from a man aged 45-65 years with glioma.

The chain carries TRBV5-1 and TRBJ1-4; no clear D gene. Germline V gives CDR1 SGHRS, CDR2 YFSETQ. Trimming stripped 0 bases from V and 2 bases from J, with 5 bases between. The CDR3 covers 14 residues. CDR3 nucleotide sequence: TGCGCCAGCAGCTTGGGGAGTACTAATGAAAAACTGTTTTTT. Its translation is CASSLGSTNEKLFF.

The J gene is TRBJ2-3, the V gene TRBV5-1, with D uncertain. From germline, CDR1 is SGHRS and CDR2 YFSETQ. There are 13 residues in the CDR3. V was trimmed by 2 bases and J by 6 bases, leaving 10 bases between them. Here the CDR3 reads CASSFDSADTQYF. Here the CDR3 DNA reads TGCGCCAGCAGCTTTGATTCGGCGGATACGCAGTATTTT.

The chain combines TRBV29-1 with TRBJ2-7; the D gene is possibly TRBD2 (7 bases). Germline CDR1 is SQVTM and CDR2 is ANQGSEA. The CDR3 consists of 11 residues. V lost 4 bases, J lost 11 bases, and 15 bases lay in between. CDR3 sequence reads: CSVVYREGKYF. The CDR3 DNA is TGCAGCGTTGTTTACAGGGAGGGGAAGTACTTC.

This clone has just a few counts. The chain links TRBV27 to TRBJ1-2; 10 nucleotides agree with TRBD1. CDR3 length equals 14 residues. Germline V gives CDR1 MNHEY, CDR2 SMNVEV (reference sequence). V lost 7 bases to trimming and J lost 2 bases; unmatched junction nucleotides: 4. The chain's CDR3 is CASKGTGENYGYTF. The CDR3 region has the DNA TGTGCCAGCAAAGGGACAGGGGAAAACTATGGCTACACCTTC.

A few counts support this clone. The CDR3 here is CASTDTFTNTEAFF. As DNA, the CDR3 is TGTGCCAGTACCGATACCTTTACGAACACTGAAGCTTTCTTT. This rearrangement joins TRBV19 to TRBJ1-1; D call uncertain. In germline, CDR1 is LNHDA, CDR2 SQIVND (reference sequence). V lost 7 bases and J lost 1, with 13 bases in between. The CDR3 sequence is 14 residues long.

The gene calls are TRBV7-8 and TRBJ1-5; 12 nucleotides align to TRBD1. V shed 4 bases and J 5 bases; nucleotides not matched to a gene: 9. Germline loops: CDR1 SGHVS, CDR2 FQNEAQ. This CDR3 is built from 17 residues. CDR3: CASSSQGDRGRDQPQHF. The CDR3, as DNA: TGTGCCAGCAGCTCCCAGGGGGACAGGGGGCGGGATCAGCCCCAGCATTTT.

The V call is TRBV5-5, the J call TRBJ2-3; D is uncertain. The CDR3 loop spans 15 amino acids. The germline V and J ends were trimmed by 0 bases and 6 bases, with 14 bases remaining between them. CDR1 is SGHKS, CDR2 YYEKEE, per germline (reference sequence). The CDR3 here is CASSLGPGPRDTQYF. The CDR3 coding sequence is TGTGCCAGCAGCTTGGGTCCGGGCCCGAGGGATACGCAGTATTTT. The entire variable domain, with the rest obtained from reference TRBV5-5 and TRBJ2-3, is as follows: DAGVTQSPTHLIKTRGQQVTLRCSPISGHKSVSWYQQVLGQGPQFIFQYYEKEERGRGNFPDRFSARQFPNYSSELNVNALLLGDSALYLCASSLGPGPRDTQYFGPGTRLTVL.

This chain uses TRBV4-1 with TRBJ2-1, with D perhaps TRBD1 (6 bases). Germline loops: CDR1 MGHRA, CDR2 YSYEKL. This CDR3 spans 13 amino acids. Trimming pared 2 bases from V and 7 bases from J, leaving 9 bases between. This CDR3 is CASSQKGVNEQFF. Written as DNA, the CDR3 is TGCGCCAGCAGCCAAAAGGGGGTGAATGAGCAGTTCTTC.

This clone was observed a few times. The J gene is TRBJ1-1, the V gene TRBV29-1, with no clear D. The CDR3 is 12 amino acids. The germline CDR1 and CDR2 sequences are SQVTM and ANQGSEA. Trimming shortened V by 4 bases and J by 4 bases, and 10 bases separated the two germline ends. This CDR3 is CSVGDLGTEAFF. In DNA form, the CDR3 reads TGCAGCGTTGGAGATTTGGGCACTGAAGCTTTCTTT. Full variable domain (remainder filled in from reference TRBV29-1 and TRBJ1-1): SAVISQKPSRDICQRGTSLTIQCQVDSQVTMMFWYRQQPGQSLTLIATANQGSEATYESGFVIDKFPISRPNLTFSTLTVSNMSPEDSSIYLCSVGDLGTEAFFGQGTRLTVV.

The chain joins TRBV27 to TRBJ2-5; perhaps TRBD2 as D (6 bases). The V and J ends lost 6 bases and 1 base respectively, with 9 bases between them. The CDR3 runs to 13 residues. Germline V gene data show CDR1 as MNHEY and CDR2 as SMNVEV (reference sequence). CDR3 loop: CASSLAVQETQYF. As DNA, the CDR3 is TGTGCCAGCAGCTTAGCGGTCCAAGAGACCCAGTACTTC.

The V call is TRBV9, the J call TRBJ2-1; 14 bases line up with TRBD2. There are 17 residues in the CDR3. V lost 5 bases and J lost 1; bases outside the gene matches: 5. Germline V gene sequence: CDR1 SGDLS, CDR2 YYNGEE. The CDR3 DNA reads as TGTGCCAGCAGTGGACTAGCGGGGGGAGAATCCTACAATGAGCAGTTCTTC. This sequence encodes CASSGLAGGESYNEQFF. Variable domain in full (rest from reference TRBV9 and TRBJ2-1): DSGVTQTPKHLITATGQRVTLRCSPRSGDLSVYWYQQSLDQGLQFLIQYYNGEERAKGNILERFSAQQFPDLHSELNLSSLELGDSALYFCASSGLAGGESYNEQFFGPGTRLTVL.

The chain joins TRBV20-1 to TRBJ1-1; no definite D call. This CDR3 is built from 11 residues. The V and J ends lost 1 base and 4 bases respectively, with 4 bases between them. Germline assignment: CDR1 DFQATT and CDR2 SNEGSKA (reference sequence). This chain's CDR3 is CSARVLTEAFF. The CDR3 DNA reads as TGCAGTGCTAGAGTACTCACTGAAGCTTTCTTT.

This clone has more than one count but fewer than ten. V usage is TRBV27 and J usage is TRBJ1-6; D uncertain. The CDR3 spans 12 residues. CDR1 and CDR2 from the germline V gene are MNHEY and SMNVEV (reference sequence). The ends were cut back, 4 bases at V and 13 bases at J, with 11 bases in the middle. CDR3 residues: CASSSRMDPLHF. The DNA of the CDR3 is TGTGCCAGCAGTTCCCGGATGGACCCCCTCCACTTT.

The chain employs TRBV4-1 and TRBJ2-3; 15 bases map to TRBD2. J lost 2 bases, V lost 4 bases, and 10 bases had no gene match. Germline assignment: CDR1 MGHRA and CDR2 YSYEKL. The CDR3 runs to 19 residues. CDR3 bases: TGCGCCAGCAGCCGATCACCGGGACTAGCGGGGGGCGACACAGATACGCAGTATTTT. Amino acid sequence: CASSRSPGLAGGDTDTQYF.

The chain couples TRBV2 to TRBJ1-6, with 7 positions matching TRBD1. The trim removed 6 bases at V and 6 bases at J, leaving 8 bases unmatched. CDR3 length equals 15 residues. Germline V lookup: CDR1 SNHLY, CDR2 FYNNEI. The chain's CDR3 is CASRVQGTGNSPLHF. The CDR3 nucleotides are TGTGCCAGCAGGGTACAGGGGACGGGTAATTCACCCCTCCACTTT.

The V and J genes are TRBV9 and TRBJ1-2; D not resolved. Germline CDR1 SGDLS, CDR2 YYNGEE. The CDR3 has 14 residues. V dropped 3 bases and J dropped 2 bases, with 11 bases sitting between them. The CDR3 DNA reads as TGTGCCAGCAGCGCCGACCCGGGCAACTATGGCTACACCTTC. Its translation is CASSADPGNYGYTF.

The chain has TRBV18 and TRBJ1-5; possible D gene TRBD1, 5 bases. Trimming cost V 6 bases and J 8 bases, with 14 bases left between them. Germline CDR1 reads KGHSH; CDR2 reads LQKENI. This CDR3 spans 13 amino acids. CDR3 DNA: TGTGCCAGCTCTCAGGGATTCCTGGAGCCCCAGCATTTT. Protein product: CASSQGFLEPQHF. The whole variable domain, filled in from reference TRBV18 and TRBJ1-5, reads NAGVMQNPRHLVRRRGQEARLRCSPMKGHSHVYWYRQLPEEGLKFMVYLQKENIIDESGMPKERFSAEFPKEGPSILRIQQVVRGDSAAYFCASSQGFLEPQHFGDGTRLSIL.

This clone has only one observation. The CDR3: CASSRGADSNQPQHF. As DNA, the CDR3 is TGCGCCAGCAGCCGCGGGGCAGATAGCAATCAGCCCCAGCATTTT. The chain uses TRBV4-1 and TRBJ1-5; D possibly corresponds to TRBD1 (5 bases). The V gene lost 4 bases and the J gene lost 0 bases, with 10 bases spanning the gap. The CDR3 is 15 residues long. CDR1 MGHRA and CDR2 YSYEKL come from the germline V gene.

This chain uses TRBV30 with TRBJ2-7, with a possible D match to TRBD1 (5 bases). Deletions cut 3 bases from V and 4 bases from J, with 13 bases between. Per the germline V gene, CDR1 is GTSNPN and CDR2 is SVGIG (reference sequence). The CDR3 is made up of 13 amino acids. The CDR3 DNA reads TGTGCCTGGAGATGGGGCGACGGTTACGAGCAGTACTTC. The encoded protein is CAWRWGDGYEQYF.

The chain recombines TRBV5-6 with TRBJ2-5, with 8 bases lining up with TRBD2. The germline V gene has CDR1 SGHDT and CDR2 YYEEEE. Trimming cost V 4 bases and J 6 bases; bases outside gene matches: 8. This CDR3 has 14 amino acids. The CDR3 reads CASSPGRGAKTQYF. In nucleotides, the CDR3 is TGTGCCAGCAGCCCGGGGCGGGGGGCGAAGACCCAGTACTTC.

J is TRBJ1-1 and V is TRBV19; TRBD1 is a possible D gene (6 bases). The V gene lost 7 bases and the J gene lost 2 bases, with 17 bases spanning the gap. Per germline, CDR1 LNHDA and CDR2 SQIVND (reference sequence). This CDR3 is built from 15 residues. Here the CDR3 reads CASTKGGARNTEAFF. The CDR3 nucleotides are TGTGCCAGTACCAAAGGGGGGGCACGAAACACTGAAGCTTTCTTT. The full variable domain, with the rest looked up from reference TRBV19 and TRBJ1-1, is DGGITQSPKYLFRKEGQNVTLSCEQNLNHDAMYWYRQDPGQGLRLIYYSQIVNDFQKGDIAEGYSVSREKKESFPLTVTSAQKNPTAFYLCASTKGGARNTEAFFGQGTRLTVV.

The chain employs TRBV9 and TRBJ2-2; D gene ambiguous. Trimming took 1 base from V and 6 from J, leaving 16 bases between them. CDR1 and CDR2 (germline): SGDLS, YYNGEE. This CDR3 has 16 residues. The CDR3 nucleotides are TGTGCCAGCAGCGTAACTGTTGGCACAACCCCCGGGGAGCTGTTTTTT. This sequence encodes CASSVTVGTTPGELFF.

V and J are TRBV6-5 and TRBJ2-7; TRBD1 matches 10 bases. Germline loops: CDR1 MNHEY, CDR2 SVGAGI. This CDR3 region has 13 residues. Trimming at V came to 4 bases and at J to 5 bases, leaving 2 bases not matched to a gene. CDR3 protein: CASSSGTGDEQYF. The CDR3 nucleotides read TGTGCCAGCAGTTCCGGGACAGGGGACGAGCAGTACTTC.

This rearrangement joins TRBV2 to TRBJ1-1; D unclear. The V gene's germline CDR1 is SNHLY and CDR2 FYNNEI. V was pared by 2 bases and J by 3 bases, with 7 bases between. This CDR3 contains 13 residues. CDR3 coding DNA: TGTGCCAGCAGTGAACTAGAGGACACTGAAGCTTTCTTT. Translated: CASSELEDTEAFF.

The chain couples TRBV5-6 to TRBJ1-5, with D perhaps TRBD1 (5 bases). The CDR3 extends over 15 amino acids. Germline assignment: CDR1 SGHDT and CDR2 YYEEEE. Trimming took off 4 bases at V and 2 bases at J, with 13 bases between the two ends. CDR3 in DNA: TGTGCCAGCAGCATGGAAGGACATGGCAATCAGCCCCAGCATTTT. Its translation is CASSMEGHGNQPQHF.

The V gene is TRBV14, the J gene TRBJ1-4; no clear D. The CDR3 has 13 residues. Trimming pared 11 bases from V and 3 bases from J, leaving 13 bases between. Per the germline V gene, CDR1 is SGHDN and CDR2 is FVKESK. The CDR3: CASKGGPNEKLFF. Written as DNA, the CDR3 is TGTGCCTCCAAGGGCGGACCTAATGAAAAACTGTTTTTT.

The chain couples TRBV6-6 to TRBJ1-3, with 8 bases aligning to TRBD1. Germline V gene sequence: CDR1 MNHNY, CDR2 SVGAGI (reference sequence). J was trimmed by 5 bases and V by 4 bases; bases with no gene match: 4. This CDR3 has 14 residues. CDR3 nucleotides: TGTGCCAGCAGTTTAGGACAGGGACGAAACACCATATATTTT. Encoded protein: CASSLGQGRNTIYF.

V gene TRBV19 combines with J gene TRBJ2-7; perhaps TRBD1 as D (5 bases). CDR1 and CDR2 (germline): LNHDA, SQIVND (reference sequence). Trimming shortened V by 3 bases and J by 6 bases, and 12 bases separated the two germline ends. The CDR3 is made up of 13 amino acids. The CDR3 protein is CASSISSGFEQYF. CDR3 bases: TGTGCCAGTAGTATTTCATCAGGGTTCGAGCAGTACTTC.

The V call is TRBV7-2, the J call TRBJ2-5; D is perhaps TRBD1 (5 bases). V was trimmed by 0 bases and J by 5 bases, leaving 16 bases between them. CDR1 and CDR2 from the germline V gene are SGHTA and FQGNSA. The CDR3 runs 16 residues. CDR3 nucleotides: TGTGCCAGCAGCTTAGCAACAGGCATAGCCTCGGAGACCCAGTACTTC. The encoded protein is CASSLATGIASETQYF.

The rearrangement joins TRBV5-6 to TRBJ1-4, with TRBD1 identical over 9 bases. Per the germline V gene, CDR1 is SGHDT and CDR2 is YYEEEE. The V gene end was trimmed by 4 bases and the J gene end by 3 bases; junction bases not matched to a gene: 7. CDR3 length equals 16 residues. The DNA of the CDR3 is TGTGCCAGCAGCCGGGGACAGGGATGGTCTAATGAAAAACTGTTTTTT. Translated: CASSRGQGWSNEKLFF.

The chain employs TRBV10-3 and TRBJ2-1, with 9 bases that match TRBD1. The CDR3 contains 14 residues. J was trimmed by 8 bases and V by 4 bases; bases with no gene match: 6. Germline loops: CDR1 ENHRY, CDR2 SYGVKD. CDR3 nucleotide sequence: TGTGCCATCAGTGGGGGACAGGGTCGCTATGAGCAGTTCTTC. It specifies CAISGGQGRYEQFF.